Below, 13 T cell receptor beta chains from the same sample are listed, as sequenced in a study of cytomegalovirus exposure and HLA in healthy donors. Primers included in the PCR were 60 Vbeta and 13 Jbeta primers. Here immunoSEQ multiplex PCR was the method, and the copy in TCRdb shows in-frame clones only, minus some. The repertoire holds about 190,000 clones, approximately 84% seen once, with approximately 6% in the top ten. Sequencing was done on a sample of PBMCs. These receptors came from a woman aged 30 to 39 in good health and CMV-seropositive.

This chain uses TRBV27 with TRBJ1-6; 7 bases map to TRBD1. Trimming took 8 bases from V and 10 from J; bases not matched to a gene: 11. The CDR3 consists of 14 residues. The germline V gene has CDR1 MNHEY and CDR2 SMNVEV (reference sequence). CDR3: CASHRGSSGSPLHF. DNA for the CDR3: TGTGCCAGCCACAGGGGTTCGTCAGGATCACCCCTCCACTTT.

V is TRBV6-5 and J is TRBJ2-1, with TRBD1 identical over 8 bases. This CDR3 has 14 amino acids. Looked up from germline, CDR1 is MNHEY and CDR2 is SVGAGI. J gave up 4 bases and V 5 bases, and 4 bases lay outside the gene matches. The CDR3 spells CASSPGQAYNEQFF. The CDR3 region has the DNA TGTGCCAGCAGTCCGGGACAGGCGTACAATGAGCAGTTCTTC.

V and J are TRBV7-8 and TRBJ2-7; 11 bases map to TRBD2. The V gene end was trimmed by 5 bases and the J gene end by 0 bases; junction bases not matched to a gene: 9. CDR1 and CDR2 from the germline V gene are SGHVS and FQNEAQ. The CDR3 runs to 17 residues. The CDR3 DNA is TGTGCCAGCAGCCCCCGATTAGCGGGAGGGGACTCCTACGAGCAGTACTTC. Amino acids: CASSPRLAGGDSYEQYF.

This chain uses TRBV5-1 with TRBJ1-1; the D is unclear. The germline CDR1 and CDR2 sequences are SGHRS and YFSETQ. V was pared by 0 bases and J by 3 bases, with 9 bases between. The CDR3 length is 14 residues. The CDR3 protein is CASSLDRGYTEAFF. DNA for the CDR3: TGCGCCAGCAGCTTGGATCGGGGTTACACTGAAGCTTTCTTT.

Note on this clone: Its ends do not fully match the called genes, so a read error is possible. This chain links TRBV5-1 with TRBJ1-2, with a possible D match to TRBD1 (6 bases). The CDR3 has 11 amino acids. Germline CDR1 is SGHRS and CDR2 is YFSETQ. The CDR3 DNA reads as TGCGCCAACAGCAGGGGCCCCCAGGGGCCTTTC. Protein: CANSRGPQGPF.

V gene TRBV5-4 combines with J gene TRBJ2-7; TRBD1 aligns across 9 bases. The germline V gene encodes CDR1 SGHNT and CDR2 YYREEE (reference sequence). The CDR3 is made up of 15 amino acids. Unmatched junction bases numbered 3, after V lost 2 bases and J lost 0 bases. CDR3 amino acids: CASSFEGQGSYEQYF. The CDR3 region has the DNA TGTGCCAGCAGCTTCGAGGGACAGGGCTCCTACGAGCAGTACTTC.

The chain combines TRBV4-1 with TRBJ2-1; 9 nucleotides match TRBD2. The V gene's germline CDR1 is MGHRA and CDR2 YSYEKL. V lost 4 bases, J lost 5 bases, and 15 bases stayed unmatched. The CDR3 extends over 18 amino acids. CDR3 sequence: CASSPRAAGGPLNNEQFF. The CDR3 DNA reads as TGCGCCAGCAGCCCGCGAGCTGCGGGGGGGCCCCTAAACAATGAGCAGTTCTTC.

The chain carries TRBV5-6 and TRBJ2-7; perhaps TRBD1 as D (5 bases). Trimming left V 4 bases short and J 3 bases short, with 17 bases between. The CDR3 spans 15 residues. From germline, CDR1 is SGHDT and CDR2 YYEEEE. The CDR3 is CASSRLLGVIYEQYF. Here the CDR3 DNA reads TGTGCCAGCAGCCGACTCTTAGGGGTAATCTACGAGCAGTACTTC.

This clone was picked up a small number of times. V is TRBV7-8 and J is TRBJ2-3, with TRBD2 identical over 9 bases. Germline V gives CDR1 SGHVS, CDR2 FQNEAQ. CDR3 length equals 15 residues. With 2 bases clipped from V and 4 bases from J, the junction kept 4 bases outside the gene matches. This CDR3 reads CASSLLRGGPDTQYF. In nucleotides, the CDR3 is TGTGCCAGCAGCTTATTGCGGGGGGGGCCAGATACGCAGTATTTT.

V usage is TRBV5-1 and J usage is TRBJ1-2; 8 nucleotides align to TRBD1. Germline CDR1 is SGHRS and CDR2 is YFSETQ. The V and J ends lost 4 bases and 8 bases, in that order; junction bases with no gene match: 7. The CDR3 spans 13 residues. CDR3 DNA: TGCGCCAGCAGCCCTACAGGGGGAGGCGGCTACACCTTC. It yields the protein CASSPTGGGGYTF.

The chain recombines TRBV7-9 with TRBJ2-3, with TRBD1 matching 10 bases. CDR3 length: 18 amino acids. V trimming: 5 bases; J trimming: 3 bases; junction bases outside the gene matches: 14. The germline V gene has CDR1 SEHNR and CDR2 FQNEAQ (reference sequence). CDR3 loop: CASSPPLPDRGRTDTQYF. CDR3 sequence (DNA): TGTGCCAGCAGCCCGCCCCTACCAGACAGGGGGCGAACAGATACGCAGTATTTT.

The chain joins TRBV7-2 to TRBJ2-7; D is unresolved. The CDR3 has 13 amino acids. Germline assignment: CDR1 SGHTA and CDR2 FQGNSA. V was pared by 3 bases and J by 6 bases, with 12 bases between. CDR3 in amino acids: CASSLPDMIEQYF. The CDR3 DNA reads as TGTGCCAGCAGCTTGCCCGACATGATCGAGCAGTACTTC.

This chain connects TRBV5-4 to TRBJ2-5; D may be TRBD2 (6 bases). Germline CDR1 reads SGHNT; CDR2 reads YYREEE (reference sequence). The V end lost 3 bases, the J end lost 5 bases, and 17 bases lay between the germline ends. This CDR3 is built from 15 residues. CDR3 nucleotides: TGTGCCAGCAGCTCGGACTCCCGGGGGAGGGAGACCCAGTACTTC. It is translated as CASSSDSRGRETQYF.